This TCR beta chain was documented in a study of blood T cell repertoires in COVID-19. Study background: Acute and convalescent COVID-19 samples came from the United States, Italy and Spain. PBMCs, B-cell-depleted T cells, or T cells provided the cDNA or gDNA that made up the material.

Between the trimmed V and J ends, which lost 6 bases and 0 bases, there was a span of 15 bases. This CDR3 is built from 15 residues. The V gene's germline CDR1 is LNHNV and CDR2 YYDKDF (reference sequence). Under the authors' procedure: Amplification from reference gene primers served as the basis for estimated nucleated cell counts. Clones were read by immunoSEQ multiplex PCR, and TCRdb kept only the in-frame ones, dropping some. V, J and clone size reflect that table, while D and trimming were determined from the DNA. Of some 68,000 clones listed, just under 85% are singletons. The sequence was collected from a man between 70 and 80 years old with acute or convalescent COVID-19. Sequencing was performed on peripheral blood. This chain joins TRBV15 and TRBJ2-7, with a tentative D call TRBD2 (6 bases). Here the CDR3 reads CATRAGTESSYEQYF. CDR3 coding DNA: TGTGCCACCAGGGCCGGGACTGAGAGCTCCTACGAGCAGTACTTC.